Shown below are 3 T cell receptor beta chains from a single sample sequenced in a study of blood T cells in healthy people across ages. A J-beta primer mix and a sample-barcoded 5' primer were used in a second PCR of about 7 to 12 cycles. TCRdb processed the 5' RACE reads anew with MiXCR; each CDR3 protein has one entry. The top ten clones hold more than 7.5% of a sample with 750,000 or so distinct CDR3 sequences, around 25% of them seen once. Another study also made use of these data, one on T cells of mothers and their children.

The sample was blood. These receptors were taken from a boy younger than 18 in good health.

V is TRBV29-1 and J is TRBJ1-2, with TRBD1 matching over 7 bases. The CDR3 extends over 14 amino acids. In germline, CDR1 is SQVTM, CDR2 ANQGSEA. The trim removed 3 bases at V and 4 bases at J, leaving 8 bases unmatched. In DNA, the CDR3 is TGCAGCGTTGATCCCAAGGGGGCTGGCTATGGCTACACCTTC. Protein sequence: CSVDPKGAGYGYTF. The variable domain in full, completed from reference TRBV29-1 and TRBJ1-2, reads SAVISQKPSRDICQRGTSLTIQCQVDSQVTMMFWYRQQPGQSLTLIATANQGSEATYESGFVIDKFPISRPNLTFSTLTVSNMSPEDSSIYLCSVDPKGAGYGYTFGSGTRLTVV.

The chain couples TRBV9 to TRBJ1-1; D remains unclear. Per the germline V gene, CDR1 is SGDLS and CDR2 is YYNGEE. The CDR3 runs 14 residues. V gave up 3 bases and J gave up 1 base, with 10 bases separating them. The CDR3 bases are TGTGCCAGCAGCGGAGGTCAGCAGAACACTGAAGCTTTCTTT. It yields the protein CASSGGQQNTEAFF.

The CDR3 is CASSGQAYGYTF. CDR3 sequence (DNA): TGTGCCAGCAGCGGGCAGGCCTATGGCTACACCTTC. The V call is TRBV7-2, the J call TRBJ1-2; D is ambiguous. CDR1 is SGHTA, CDR2 FQGNSA, per germline. The CDR3 loop spans 12 amino acids. Trimming removed 5 bases at V and 4 bases at J, with 8 bases between.